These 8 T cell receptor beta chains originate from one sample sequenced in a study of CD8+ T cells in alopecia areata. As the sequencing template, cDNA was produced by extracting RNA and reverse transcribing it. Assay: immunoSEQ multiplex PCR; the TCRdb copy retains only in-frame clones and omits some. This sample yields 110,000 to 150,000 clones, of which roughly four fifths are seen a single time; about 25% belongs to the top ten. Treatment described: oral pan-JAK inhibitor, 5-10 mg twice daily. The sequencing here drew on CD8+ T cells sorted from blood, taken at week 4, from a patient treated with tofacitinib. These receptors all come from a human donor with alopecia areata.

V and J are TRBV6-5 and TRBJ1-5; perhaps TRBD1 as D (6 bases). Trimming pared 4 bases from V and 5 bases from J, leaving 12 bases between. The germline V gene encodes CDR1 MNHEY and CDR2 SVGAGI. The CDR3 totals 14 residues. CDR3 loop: CASSSTGAYQPQHF. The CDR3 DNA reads TGTGCCAGCAGTTCTACGGGGGCTTATCAGCCCCAGCATTTT.

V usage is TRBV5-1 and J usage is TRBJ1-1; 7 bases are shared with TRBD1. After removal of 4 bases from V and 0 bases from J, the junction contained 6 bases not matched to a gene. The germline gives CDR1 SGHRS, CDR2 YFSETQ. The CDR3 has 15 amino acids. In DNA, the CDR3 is TGCGCCAGCAGCGAGGACAGGTTTTTGAACACTGAAGCTTTCTTT. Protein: CASSEDRFLNTEAFF.

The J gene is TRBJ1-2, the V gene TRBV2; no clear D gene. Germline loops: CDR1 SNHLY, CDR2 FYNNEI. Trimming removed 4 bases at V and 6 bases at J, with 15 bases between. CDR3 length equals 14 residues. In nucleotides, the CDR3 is TGTGCCAGCAGTGCCCGCGGGCAGCCGCATGGCTACACCTTC. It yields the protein CASSARGQPHGYTF.

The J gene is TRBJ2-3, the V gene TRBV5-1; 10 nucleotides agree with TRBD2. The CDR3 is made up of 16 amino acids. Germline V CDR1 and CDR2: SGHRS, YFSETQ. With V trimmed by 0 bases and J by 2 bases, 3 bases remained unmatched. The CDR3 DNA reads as TGCGCCAGCAGCTTGGCAGGGACTAGCGTCACAGATACGCAGTATTTT. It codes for CASSLAGTSVTDTQYF.

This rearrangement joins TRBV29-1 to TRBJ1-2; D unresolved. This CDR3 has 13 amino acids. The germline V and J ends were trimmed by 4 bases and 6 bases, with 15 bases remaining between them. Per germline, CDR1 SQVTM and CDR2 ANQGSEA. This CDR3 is CSVGEGFGDGYTF. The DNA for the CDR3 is TGCAGCGTTGGTGAGGGATTCGGGGATGGCTACACCTTC. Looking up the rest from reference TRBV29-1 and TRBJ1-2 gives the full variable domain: SAVISQKPSRDICQRGTSLTIQCQVDSQVTMMFWYRQQPGQSLTLIATANQGSEATYESGFVIDKFPISRPNLTFSTLTVSNMSPEDSSIYLCSVGEGFGDGYTFGSGTRLTVV.

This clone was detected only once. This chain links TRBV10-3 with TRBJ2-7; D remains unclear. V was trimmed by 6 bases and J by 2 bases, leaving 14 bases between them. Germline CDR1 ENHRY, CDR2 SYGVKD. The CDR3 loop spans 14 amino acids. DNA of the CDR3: TGTGCCATCAGGGTGGACGGGTTGACCTACGAGCAGTACTTC. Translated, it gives CAIRVDGLTYEQYF.

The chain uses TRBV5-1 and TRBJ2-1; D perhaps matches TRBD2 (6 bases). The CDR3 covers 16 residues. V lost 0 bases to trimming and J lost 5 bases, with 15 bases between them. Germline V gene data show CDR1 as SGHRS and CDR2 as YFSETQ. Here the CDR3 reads CASSLGRGGLHNEQFF. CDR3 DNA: TGCGCCAGCAGCTTGGGAAGGGGAGGTCTCCACAATGAGCAGTTCTTC. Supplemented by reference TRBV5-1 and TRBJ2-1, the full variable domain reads KAGVTQTPRYLIKTRGQQVTLSCSPISGHRSVSWYQQTPGQGLQFLFEYFSETQRNKGNFPGRFSGRQFSNSRSEMNVSTLELGDSALYLCASSLGRGGLHNEQFFGPGTRLTVL.

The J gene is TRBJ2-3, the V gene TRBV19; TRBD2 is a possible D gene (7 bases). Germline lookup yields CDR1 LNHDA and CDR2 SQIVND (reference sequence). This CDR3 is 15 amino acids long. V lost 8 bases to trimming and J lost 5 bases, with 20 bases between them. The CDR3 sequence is CASRVIRGGQDTQYF. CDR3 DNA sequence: TGTGCCAGTCGGGTAATCCGCGGGGGCCAAGATACGCAGTATTTT.